The 12 T cell receptor beta chains in this list originate from one sample, sequenced in a study of OX40 agonist ivuxolimab in advanced cancers. Some clones are missing from TCRdb's copy, which holds only in-frame ones; the method was immunoSEQ multiplex PCR. The data show fewer than 35,000 clones, roughly 90% seen once. Sequences were derived from CD4+ or CD8+ T cells sorted from blood, sampled in a trial of the OX40 agonist ivuxolimab. Receptors were obtained from an adult with an advanced solid tumor such as melanoma, head and neck, liver or kidney cancer.

This rearrangement joins TRBV28 to TRBJ2-7; D is unclear. Germline CDR1 is MDHEN and CDR2 is SYDVKM. The V end lost 3 bases, the J end lost 4 bases, and 4 bases lay between the germline ends. The CDR3 runs 11 residues. The CDR3 nucleotides are TGTGCCAGCAGTTTTAGTTACGAGCAGTACTTC. Its protein product is CASSFSYEQYF.

This chain uses TRBV27 with TRBJ2-6, with D possibly being TRBD1 (5 bases). CDR1 MNHEY and CDR2 SMNVEV come from the germline V gene (reference sequence). V was shortened by 5 bases and J by 4 bases, with 18 bases between the two germline ends. The CDR3 has 17 amino acids. The CDR3 bases are TGTGCCAGCAGTCCCCGATTTAGGGGAACCGGGGCCAACGTCCTGACTTTC. It is translated as CASSPRFRGTGANVLTF.

The genes are TRBV11-2 and TRBJ1-1, with D possibly being TRBD1 (5 bases). Germline-derived CDR1 and CDR2 are SGHAT and FQNNGV. Deletions cut 10 bases from V and 4 bases from J, with 16 bases between. CDR3 length equals 13 residues. The CDR3 DNA reads as TGTGCCACCCAGGGTCCCGAGGGCACTGAAGCTTTCTTT. This codes for CATQGPEGTEAFF.

This sequence joins TRBV27 and TRBJ2-4; 9 bases match TRBD1. Germline V CDR1 and CDR2: MNHEY, SMNVEV (reference sequence). Trimming took 7 bases from V and 8 from J; bases not matched to a gene: 3. The CDR3 is 12 residues long. CDR3 in DNA: TGTGCCAGCAAGGGACAGGGTGACATTCAGTACTTC. Protein: CASKGQGDIQYF.

The chain couples TRBV7-9 to TRBJ2-2; TRBD2 matches at 8 bases. The V gene's germline CDR1 is SEHNR and CDR2 FQNEAQ (reference sequence). The CDR3 is 13 amino acids. Trimming at V came to 9 bases and at J to 6 bases, leaving 6 bases not matched to a gene. CDR3 protein: CARSPGGPGELFF. CDR3 bases: TGTGCCAGGAGCCCGGGGGGGCCCGGGGAGCTGTTTTTT. Full variable domain (missing parts from reference TRBV7-9 and TRBJ2-2): DTGVSQNPRHKITKRGQNVTFRCDPISEHNRLYWYRQTLGQGPEFLTYFQNEAQLEKSRLLSDRFSAERPKGSFSTLEIQRTEQGDSAMYLCARSPGGPGELFFGEGSRLTVL.

The genes are TRBV2 and TRBJ2-3, with 9 positions matching TRBD1. The V gene end was trimmed by 3 bases and the J gene end by 5 bases; junction bases not matched to a gene: 6. There are 15 residues in the CDR3. The germline V gene encodes CDR1 SNHLY and CDR2 FYNNEI. The CDR3 region has the DNA TGTGCCAGCAGTGAGCAGGGACAGGGCCTAGATACGCAGTATTTT. It specifies CASSEQGQGLDTQYF.

The genes are TRBV11-2 and TRBJ2-5; D gene unclear. Germline V gene data show CDR1 as SGHAT and CDR2 as FQNNGV. Trimming left V 0 bases short and J 10 bases short, with 12 bases between. The CDR3 sequence is 13 residues long. For the CDR3, the DNA is TGTGCCAGCAGCTTAGATCGGTCGACATACCAGTACTTC. Protein product: CASSLDRSTYQYF. Full variable domain (outside the CDR3, taken from reference TRBV11-2 and TRBJ2-5): EAGVAQSPRYKIIEKRQSVAFWCNPISGHATLYWYQQILGQGPKLLIQFQNNGVVDDSQLPKDRFSAERLKGVDSTLKIQPAKLEDSAVYLCASSLDRSTYQYFGPGTRLLVL.

V is TRBV11-3 and J is TRBJ2-5; tentative D call: TRBD2 (5 bases). This CDR3 spans 14 amino acids. Germline lookup yields CDR1 SGHNT and CDR2 YENEEA. V was clipped by 5 bases and J by 5 bases, with 15 bases between them. For the CDR3, the DNA is TGTGCCAGCAGCCCATTTAGGCGGGCTGAGACCCAGTACTTC. Residues: CASSPFRRAETQYF.

The rearrangement joins TRBV5-4 to TRBJ1-2; the D is unclear. V shed 0 bases and J shed 3 bases, with 9 bases lying between them. This CDR3 has 14 residues. Looked up from germline, CDR1 is SGHNT and CDR2 is YYREEE (reference sequence). CDR3 protein: CASSLVRVDYGYTF. The CDR3 DNA sequence: TGTGCCAGCAGCTTGGTGAGGGTTGACTATGGCTACACCTTC.

The V and J genes are TRBV7-3 and TRBJ1-1; TRBD1 agrees at 7 bases. CDR3 size: 17 residues. Per germline, CDR1 SGHTA and CDR2 FQGTGA. Trimming removed 4 bases from V and 1 base from J; junction bases left unmatched: 12. The CDR3 sequence is CASSSFPTGAANTEAFF. CDR3 bases: TGTGCCAGCAGCTCGTTCCCAACAGGGGCCGCGAACACTGAAGCTTTCTTT.

V is TRBV7-9 and J is TRBJ2-7; no reliable D call. The CDR3 extends over 12 amino acids. Trimming pared 5 bases from V and 9 bases from J, leaving 14 bases between. The germline V gene encodes CDR1 SEHNR and CDR2 FQNEAQ (reference sequence). The CDR3 DNA sequence: TGTGCCAGCAGCAGTGAAGTCGACCCGCAGTACTTC. Its translation is CASSSEVDPQYF.

V usage is TRBV5-1 and J usage is TRBJ1-5; D unresolved. Germline CDR1 is SGHRS and CDR2 is YFSETQ. Deletions cut 6 bases from V and 0 bases from J, with 13 bases between. The CDR3 is 15 residues long. CDR3 residues: CASTLYPDSNQPQHF. For the CDR3, the DNA is TGCGCCAGCACCCTTTACCCAGATAGCAATCAGCCCCAGCATTTT.